The 26 T cell receptor beta chains listed next were all sequenced from one sample in a study of cytomegalovirus exposure and HLA in healthy donors. It was with 60 Vbeta and 13 Jbeta primers that the PCR ran. Some clones are missing from TCRdb's copy, which holds only in-frame ones; the method was immunoSEQ multiplex PCR. The data hold 150,000 to 180,000 clones, with around 82% observed a single time. Source material: PBMCs. The receptor source for this set is a woman in her fifties or sixties in good health and CMV-seropositive.

This sequence joins TRBV7-8 and TRBJ1-1; 9 nucleotides align to TRBD1. Trimming took 5 bases from V and 4 from J; bases not matched to a gene: 2. The length of the CDR3 is 13 residues. CDR1 and CDR2 (germline): SGHVS, FQNEAQ. CDR3 bases: TGTGCCAGCAGCGGACAGGGGCCCACTGAAGCTTTCTTT. Translated: CASSGQGPTEAFF.

In the case of this clone: At the DNA level, this CDR3 is encoded by other sequences in the same sample as well. Here the CDR3 reads CASSVGGSNTGELFF. The CDR3 DNA follows: TGTGCCAGCAGCGTGGGGGGATCGAACACCGGGGAGCTGTTTTTT. V is TRBV9 and J is TRBJ2-2; TRBD2 might be the D (6 bases). Germline values: CDR1 SGDLS, CDR2 YYNGEE. The CDR3 totals 15 residues. Between the trimmed V and J ends, which lost 2 bases and 0 bases, there was a span of 8 bases.

This sequence joins TRBV2 and TRBJ2-1; D may be TRBD2 (6 bases). Trimming took off 11 bases at V and 3 bases at J, with 14 bases between the two ends. The CDR3 runs to 13 residues. Germline V gene sequence: CDR1 SNHLY, CDR2 FYNNEI. CDR3 amino acids: CAVLGGDYNEQFF. CDR3 coding DNA: TGTGCCGTCTTAGGCGGGGACTACAATGAGCAGTTCTTC. Full variable domain (rest looked up from reference TRBV2 and TRBJ2-1): EPEVTQTPSHQVTQMGQEVILRCVPISNHLYFYWYRQILGQKVEFLVSFYNNEISEKSEIFDDQFSVERPDGSNFTLKIRSTKLEDSAMYFCAVLGGDYNEQFFGPGTRLTVL.

The V call is TRBV9, the J call TRBJ2-1; 9 nucleotides line up with TRBD2. V shed 2 bases, J shed 6 bases, and the junction held 3 bases outside the gene matches. Germline assignment: CDR1 SGDLS and CDR2 YYNGEE. The CDR3 loop spans 14 amino acids. The CDR3 is CASSVGLAPNEQFF. CDR3 coding DNA: TGTGCCAGCAGCGTGGGACTAGCCCCCAATGAGCAGTTCTTC.

The rearrangement uses TRBV28 and TRBJ1-1; D is ambiguous. V lost 2 bases and J lost 1, with 2 bases in between. This CDR3 has 12 residues. Per the germline V gene, CDR1 is MDHEN and CDR2 is SYDVKM. DNA for the CDR3: TGTGCCAGCAGTTTACAGAACACTGAAGCTTTCTTT. This encodes CASSLQNTEAFF.

CDR3 nucleotides: TGCGCCAGCAGCTGGGGGGAGCCTGGAAACACCATATATTTT. Translating gives CASSWGEPGNTIYF. V is TRBV5-1 and J is TRBJ1-3; D may be TRBD1 (5 bases). Germline-derived CDR1 and CDR2 are SGHRS and YFSETQ. V was shortened by 3 bases and J by 2 bases, with 9 bases between the two germline ends. This CDR3 is 14 amino acids long.

The rearrangement uses TRBV12-5 and TRBJ1-1; no reliable D call. CDR1 is LGHNT, CDR2 FRNRAP, per germline. The CDR3 totals 12 residues. V was trimmed by 5 bases and J by 3 bases, leaving 7 bases between them. The CDR3 loop reads CASGVEDTEAFF. CDR3 sequence (DNA): TGTGCTAGTGGTGTAGAAGACACTGAAGCTTTCTTT.

This chain uses TRBV5-1 with TRBJ2-7; 7 bases map to TRBD1. The CDR3 has 16 residues. The germline CDR1 and CDR2 sequences are SGHRS and YFSETQ. The V and J ends lost 0 bases and 5 bases, in that order; junction bases with no gene match: 11. In DNA form, the CDR3 reads TGCGCCAGCAGCTTGGCCTCGGACAGGATCTTCGACGAGCAGTACTTC. Its protein product is CASSLASDRIFDEQYF.

The chain carries TRBV7-9 and TRBJ1-4; no reliable D call. CDR3 length: 15 residues. Trimming stripped 7 bases from V and 8 bases from J, with 20 bases between. Per germline, CDR1 SEHNR and CDR2 FQNEAQ (reference sequence). This chain's CDR3 is CASIVKRRGLEKLFF. CDR3 DNA sequence: TGTGCCAGCATCGTAAAGCGTCGGGGTTTAGAAAAACTGTTTTTT.

This clone was counted between two and nine times. This chain uses TRBV7-9 with TRBJ1-1, with a tentative D call TRBD1 (6 bases). Germline V lookup: CDR1 SEHNR, CDR2 FQNEAQ (reference sequence). CDR3 length: 14 residues. V was trimmed by 3 bases and J by 0 bases, leaving 8 bases between them. In DNA, the CDR3 is TGTGCCAGCAGCTTCAGGGGCATGAACACTGAAGCTTTCTTT. Amino acid sequence: CASSFRGMNTEAFF.

The rearrangement joins TRBV19 to TRBJ2-1, with 8 bases identical to TRBD1. V lost 3 bases to trimming and J lost 4 bases; unmatched junction nucleotides: 11. This CDR3 contains 17 residues. Germline CDR1 and CDR2: LNHDA and SQIVND (reference sequence). The CDR3 region has the DNA TGTGCCAGTAGTATCCCTAGGACAGGGAGGACATACAATGAGCAGTTCTTC. This gives the protein CASSIPRTGRTYNEQFF.

The V and J genes are TRBV18 and TRBJ1-4, with TRBD1 identical over 9 bases. CDR1 and CDR2 (germline): KGHSH, LQKENI. This CDR3 is built from 14 residues. V shed 5 bases, J shed 6 bases, and the junction held 4 bases outside the gene matches. CDR3 sequence (DNA): TGTGCCAGCTCAAACAGGGGGCTGGATGAAAAACTGTTTTTT. This sequence encodes CASSNRGLDEKLFF.

This chain links TRBV18 with TRBJ2-5, with a possible D match to TRBD2 (6 bases). The end of the DNA aligns better with TRBJ2-7, so the J call may be wrong. The CDR3 is 20 amino acids. The germline V gene has CDR1 KGHSH and CDR2 LQKENI. In DNA, the CDR3 is TGTGCCAGCTCACCACCTGATTCGGTAGCGGTTTTAATCGGTTGGTACGAGCAGTACTTC. It codes for CASSPPDSVAVLIGWYEQYF.

This clone was detected only once. This sequence joins TRBV10-3 and TRBJ2-2; TRBD2 is a possible D gene (5 bases). This CDR3 is built from 15 residues. Per the germline V gene, CDR1 is ENHRY and CDR2 is SYGVKD. V was pared by 0 bases and J by 5 bases, with 10 bases between. The CDR3 nucleotides read TGTGCCATCAGTGAGTCGTCCACGGGGACCGGGGAGCTGTTTTTT. Translation: CAISESSTGTGELFF.

The rearrangement uses TRBV10-3 and TRBJ1-1, with D possibly TRBD1 on 6 matching bases. Germline V lookup: CDR1 ENHRY, CDR2 SYGVKD. V was trimmed by 10 bases and J by 5 bases, leaving 20 bases between them. The CDR3 is 14 amino acids. The CDR3 DNA reads TGTGCCACCCAGCCAATCCAGGGGAGTACTGAAGCTTTCTTT. Translating gives CATQPIQGSTEAFF.

The chain employs TRBV21-1 and TRBJ2-7; the D call in the table, TRBD2, was not verified against the DNA. TRBV21-1 is a pseudogene. The CDR3 spans 16 residues. CDR3 coding DNA: TGTGCCAGCAGCAAATCCGAGGGACTGGAAGATTACGAGCAGTACTTC. This codes for CASSKSEGLEDYEQYF.

The V and J genes are TRBV6-1 and TRBJ1-2, with 10 nucleotides matching TRBD1. The ends lost 2 bases at V and 4 bases at J; junction bases unmatched: 4. CDR1 and CDR2 (germline): MNHNS, SASEGT. The CDR3 runs 15 residues. DNA for the CDR3: TGTGCCAGCAGTGAAATCTGGACAGGGGGCTATGGCTACACCTTC. The encoded protein is CASSEIWTGGYGYTF.

The rearrangement joins TRBV27 to TRBJ1-2, with D maybe TRBD1 (5 bases). The V end was cut by 0 bases, the J end by 4 bases, with 12 bases between. The CDR3 has 15 residues. Per germline, CDR1 MNHEY and CDR2 SMNVEV (reference sequence). CDR3 bases: TGTGCCAGCAGTTTATCTTCCCAGGGTCCCTATGGCTACACCTTC. This codes for CASSLSSQGPYGYTF.

The chain carries TRBV14 and TRBJ2-7, with 11 bases identical to TRBD1. Trimming took 1 base from V and 7 from J; bases not matched to a gene: 3. The length of the CDR3 is 14 residues. Germline V gene sequence: CDR1 SGHDN, CDR2 FVKESK. The CDR3 loop is CASSQVGTGGEQYF. CDR3 DNA: TGTGCCAGCAGCCAAGTGGGGACAGGGGGTGAGCAGTACTTC.

J is TRBJ1-2 and V is TRBV18; TRBD1 matches at 9 bases. V dropped 3 bases and J dropped 3; count of bases not matched to a gene: 5. CDR3 length: 15 residues. CDR1 is KGHSH and CDR2 is LQKENI in the germline V gene. Here the CDR3 DNA reads TGTGCCAGCTCACCGAGGACAGGGGCGGACTATGGCTACACCTTC. It specifies CASSPRTGADYGYTF.

The chain joins TRBV12-5 to TRBJ2-2; 7 nucleotides agree with TRBD2. The CDR3 sequence is 17 residues long. Germline V lookup: CDR1 LGHNT, CDR2 FRNRAP. The V gene end was trimmed by 3 bases and the J gene end by 3 bases; junction bases not matched to a gene: 10. The CDR3 spells CASGFKRGIYDTGELFF. CDR3 DNA sequence: TGTGCTAGTGGTTTTAAGCGGGGTATCTACGACACCGGGGAGCTGTTTTTT.

The chain recombines TRBV5-1 with TRBJ1-4; TRBD1 is a possible D gene (6 bases). CDR3 length equals 14 residues. The V end was cut by 4 bases, the J end by 5 bases, with 12 bases between. Germline V gene data show CDR1 as SGHRS and CDR2 as YFSETQ. The chain's CDR3 is CASSLGAPNEKLFF. CDR3 in DNA: TGCGCCAGCAGCCTGGGGGCCCCAAATGAAAAACTGTTTTTT. Filled out from reference TRBV5-1 and TRBJ1-4, the complete variable domain reads KAGVTQTPRYLIKTRGQQVTLSCSPISGHRSVSWYQQTPGQGLQFLFEYFSETQRNKGNFPGRFSGRQFSNSRSEMNVSTLELGDSALYLCASSLGAPNEKLFFGSGTQLSVL.

The chain carries TRBV6-5 and TRBJ2-2; D perhaps matches TRBD2 (7 bases). Trimming stripped 5 bases from V and 7 bases from J, with 17 bases between. Germline values: CDR1 MNHEY, CDR2 SVGAGI. The CDR3 covers 15 residues. The CDR3: CASSLPRGGGGELFF. Here the CDR3 DNA reads TGTGCCAGCAGTCTTCCTAGGGGGGGCGGCGGGGAGCTGTTTTTT.

The CDR3 sequence is CASSQDELAGPTDTQYF. For the CDR3, the DNA is TGCGCCAGCAGCCAAGATGAGCTAGCGGGACCCACAGATACGCAGTATTTT. This rearrangement joins TRBV4-3 to TRBJ2-3, with 9 bases fitting TRBD2. V dropped 0 bases and J dropped 2; count of bases not matched to a gene: 6. The CDR3 contains 17 residues. Germline V gives CDR1 LGHNA, CDR2 YSLEER.

The V gene is TRBV2, the J gene TRBJ2-1; D is unclear. The CDR3 is 13 residues long. Germline V CDR1 and CDR2: SNHLY, FYNNEI. V was shortened by 3 bases and J by 0 bases, with 3 bases between the two germline ends. CDR3 residues: CASSDSSYNEQFF. The CDR3 bases are TGTGCCAGCAGTGATAGCTCCTACAATGAGCAGTTCTTC.

V and J are TRBV6-5 and TRBJ1-2, with D unresolved. The germline gives CDR1 MNHEY, CDR2 SVGAGI. This CDR3 spans 14 amino acids. V dropped 2 bases and J dropped 6 bases, with 13 bases sitting between them. The CDR3 is CASSYSTEKDGYTF. The CDR3 DNA is TGTGCCAGCAGTTACAGCACAGAGAAGGATGGCTACACCTTC.